This T cell receptor (beta chain) was sequenced in a study of human T cells and chemical hapten exposure. Overall study: Each week of the approximately 26-week study, patients had diphenylcyclopropenone applied to the scalp. Upper-back patches of 0.01% DPC were read at 6 days.

How the authors handled the data: Per sample, the median was around 100,000 TCRs, with values from roughly 23,000 to 700,000. TCRdb analysed the RACE reads with MiXCR anew, one entry per CDR3 protein. In this record, the V and J calls reflect TCRdb's handling and not the investigators' own analysis. Here the sample spans approximately 90,000 distinct CDR3 sequences, over 9.5% being singletons. Ten or more counts support this clonotype. The germline V gene has CDR1 MNHEY and CDR2 SMNVEV (reference sequence). The CDR3 sequence is 13 residues long. V lost 7 bases, J lost 1 base, and 10 bases lay in between. The time point here: patch test 1, 2 weeks after DPC sensitization. Described treatment: therapeutic diphenylcyclopropenone sensitization with weekly scalp DPC.

The sequencing here drew on whole blood, taken in connection with sensitization to the hapten diphenylcyclopropenone (DPC). This clonotype was sampled from a man aged 35 to 55 with alopecia areata. Some clones in this sample may be carry-over from other donors' samples. The chain carries TRBV27 and TRBJ1-1; perhaps TRBD1 as D (6 bases). CDR3 DNA sequence: TGTGCCAGCAAAGGACAGTCGAACACTGAAGCTTTCTTT. Translated, it gives CASKGQSNTEAFF.